The 27 T cell receptor beta chains given below trace back to one sample, sequenced in a study of blood T cell repertoires in COVID-19. Generated by immunoSEQ multiplex PCR, the TCRdb table keeps only in-frame clones and is missing some. The sample contains around 290,000 clones, about nine tenths of which appear only once. Sequenced material: PBMCs or T cells enriched from blood (not recorded which). The receptors derive from a woman in her forties who had recovered from COVID-19.

V is TRBV5-5 and J is TRBJ1-2, with 8 bases matching TRBD1. The CDR3 contains 14 residues. The germline gives CDR1 SGHKS, CDR2 YYEKEE (reference sequence). Trimming cost V 0 bases and J 5 bases; bases outside gene matches: 3. CDR3 DNA sequence: TGTGCCAGCAGCTTGGCTCGACAGGGGTATGGCTACACCTTC. This sequence encodes CASSLARQGYGYTF.

This chain links TRBV7-3 with TRBJ2-1; 12 bases map to TRBD2. Germline CDR1 and CDR2: SGHTA and FQGTGA. The CDR3 runs 19 residues. V trimming: 1 base; J trimming: 3 bases; junction bases outside the gene matches: 10. In DNA form, the CDR3 reads TGTGCCAGCAGCTTAAACCCCTCTAGCGGGGGGGCCCGCTACAATGAGCAGTTCTTC. Residues: CASSLNPSSGGARYNEQFF.

This chain joins TRBV30 and TRBJ2-5; TRBD2 agrees at 9 bases. With 3 bases clipped from V and 9 bases from J, the junction kept 14 bases outside the gene matches. The CDR3 covers 15 residues. Germline assignment: CDR1 GTSNPN and CDR2 SVGIG (reference sequence). CDR3 in amino acids: CAWSPRIGAGGAQYF. In DNA, the CDR3 is TGTGCCTGGAGCCCCCGGATCGGGGCGGGAGGGGCCCAGTACTTC.

This clone appeared once. The gene calls are TRBV24-1 and TRBJ2-1; TRBD1 matches at 9 bases. In germline, CDR1 is KGHDR, CDR2 SFDVKD. The ends lost 6 bases at V and 4 bases at J; junction bases unmatched: 6. CDR3 length equals 15 residues. For the CDR3, the DNA is TGTGCCACCAGTACGGGACAGGGACTATACAATGAGCAGTTCTTC. Translation: CATSTGQGLYNEQFF.

The chain is built from TRBV10-3 and TRBJ2-2; 7 bases map to TRBD1. Germline values: CDR1 ENHRY, CDR2 SYGVKD. The trim removed 2 bases at V and 5 bases at J, leaving 5 bases unmatched. This CDR3 has 15 residues. The CDR3 here is CAISEQGDLTGELFF. The CDR3 region has the DNA TGTGCCATCAGTGAGCAGGGGGATCTTACCGGGGAGCTGTTTTTT.

The chain is built from TRBV7-3 and TRBJ2-1, with TRBD1 as a possible D gene (5 bases). Trimming left V 5 bases short and J 2 bases short, with 10 bases between. The CDR3 loop spans 14 amino acids. Per germline, CDR1 SGHTA and CDR2 FQGTGA. The CDR3 reads CASSPGQTYNEQFF. In nucleotides, the CDR3 is TGTGCCAGCAGCCCCGGACAAACCTACAATGAGCAGTTCTTC.

Concerning this clone: Different DNA sequences within this sample yield the same CDR3. This chain joins TRBV5-1 and TRBJ2-7, with a tentative D call TRBD2 (7 bases). This CDR3 is 14 amino acids long. Deletions cut 5 bases from V and 0 bases from J, with 12 bases between. Germline CDR1 SGHRS, CDR2 YFSETQ. The CDR3 spells CASSPGGRSYEQYF. Here the CDR3 DNA reads TGCGCCAGCAGTCCGGGGGGCCGCTCCTACGAGCAGTACTTC.

V and J are TRBV9 and TRBJ2-1, with 9 positions matching TRBD2. Germline assignment: CDR1 SGDLS and CDR2 YYNGEE. The CDR3 sequence is 16 residues long. Trimming took 0 bases from V and 7 from J; bases not matched to a gene: 8. CDR3 protein: CASSVVSSGGQNEQFF. CDR3 nucleotides: TGTGCCAGCAGCGTAGTTAGTAGCGGGGGACAAAATGAGCAGTTCTTC.

This rearrangement joins TRBV7-3 to TRBJ1-2, with TRBD1 matching over 12 bases. V dropped 4 bases and J dropped 8; count of bases not matched to a gene: 5. The V gene's germline CDR1 is SGHTA and CDR2 FQGTGA. CDR3 length: 14 residues. CDR3 loop: CASSSGTGGRGYTF. The CDR3 DNA is TGTGCCAGCAGCTCCGGGACAGGGGGCCGAGGCTACACCTTC.

The V gene is TRBV5-6, the J gene TRBJ1-1; a possible D gene is TRBD1 (6 bases). This CDR3 is built from 15 residues. The V end lost 0 bases, the J end lost 6 bases, and 15 bases lay between the germline ends. The germline gives CDR1 SGHDT, CDR2 YYEEEE. The CDR3 coding sequence is TGTGCCAGCAGCTTGGCAGGGGTAACCCACTCTGAAGCTTTCTTT. Translating it yields CASSLAGVTHSEAFF.

The CDR3 nucleotides are TGTGCCAGCAACTCCGGGACAGGGAGGGGGGAGACCCAGTACTTC. Its translation is CASNSGTGRGETQYF. This chain joins TRBV2 and TRBJ2-5; 9 bases fit TRBD1. V trimming: 7 bases; J trimming: 5 bases; junction bases outside the gene matches: 11. This CDR3 has 15 amino acids. CDR1 SNHLY and CDR2 FYNNEI come from the germline V gene.

The V call is TRBV5-1, the J call TRBJ1-1, with D tentatively TRBD1 (5 bases). CDR3 size: 18 residues. Deletions cut 4 bases from V and 3 bases from J, with 25 bases between. CDR1 and CDR2 from the germline V gene are SGHRS and YFSETQ. The CDR3, as DNA: TGCGCCAGCAGCCTTGGCATCTTACCCGGAGGGACGGACACTGAAGCTTTCTTT. Translating it yields CASSLGILPGGTDTEAFF.

The chain uses TRBV9 and TRBJ2-1; 7 bases fit TRBD1. The CDR3 extends over 16 amino acids. The V gene's germline CDR1 is SGDLS and CDR2 YYNGEE. V was pared by 4 bases and J by 8 bases, with 15 bases of the junction left unmatched. The CDR3 coding sequence is TGTGCCAGCAGCAAGGGGGCTACACCAGTCTTGGATGAGCAGTTCTTC. Amino acid sequence: CASSKGATPVLDEQFF.

This clone was seen many times. The V gene is TRBV27, the J gene TRBJ1-6; TRBD1 matches at 10 bases. The germline CDR1 and CDR2 sequences are MNHEY and SMNVEV (reference sequence). The CDR3 contains 14 residues. J was trimmed by 10 bases and V by 8 bases; bases with no gene match: 8. In DNA form, the CDR3 reads TGTGCCAGCGGAGACAGGGGGCAACGGTCACCCCTCCACTTT. It translates to CASGDRGQRSPLHF.

This chain connects TRBV6-2 or TRBV6-3 to TRBJ1-2; 7 bases agree with TRBD1. Germline lookup yields CDR1 MNHEY and CDR2 SVGEGT. The CDR3 has 13 residues. Losses at the gene ends were 3 bases for V and 4 bases for J; bases not matched to a gene: 2. CDR3 sequence: CASSYHRGYGYTF. In DNA, the CDR3 is TGTGCCAGCAGTTATCACAGGGGCTATGGCTACACCTTC.

The chain is built from TRBV11-3 and TRBJ2-2, with 8 positions matching TRBD1. CDR3 size: 20 residues. Trimming at V came to 2 bases and at J to 6 bases, leaving 20 bases not matched to a gene. The germline V gene has CDR1 SGHNT and CDR2 YENEEA. The DNA of the CDR3 is TGTGCCAGCAGCTTAACGGCATTCACCCCAGGGGGCTCGGGCGCCGGGGAGCTGTTTTTT. Translated: CASSLTAFTPGGSGAGELFF.

The V gene is TRBV12-3 or TRBV12-4, the J gene TRBJ1-2; D possibly corresponds to TRBD1 (6 bases). The V end was cut by 6 bases, the J end by 4 bases, with 12 bases between. The CDR3 sequence is 13 residues long. DNA of the CDR3: TGTGCCAGCAGCATTCAGGGGTCCTATGGCTACACCTTC. This encodes CASSIQGSYGYTF.

The chain carries TRBV19 and TRBJ1-1; TRBD1 matches 7 bases. The CDR3 totals 14 residues. Germline CDR1 is LNHDA and CDR2 is SQIVND (reference sequence). V was clipped by 3 bases and J by 6 bases; unmatched bases: 7. The CDR3 DNA reads TGTGCCAGTAGTATTCCCTCAGGGGGAGCTGAAGCTTTCTTT. Amino acid sequence: CASSIPSGGAEAFF.

The chain is built from TRBV9 and TRBJ2-3, with TRBD2 matching over 7 bases. Per the germline V gene, CDR1 is SGDLS and CDR2 is YYNGEE. V was clipped by 4 bases and J by 1 base; unmatched bases: 15. This CDR3 contains 18 residues. This chain's CDR3 is CASSSYKITSDGTDTQYF. The CDR3 DNA reads TGTGCCAGCAGCTCTTATAAGATAACTAGCGACGGCACAGATACGCAGTATTTT.

The rearrangement joins TRBV28 to TRBJ1-5; 7 bases fit TRBD1. There are 14 residues in the CDR3. Per germline, CDR1 MDHEN and CDR2 SYDVKM. Unmatched junction bases numbered 8, after V lost 2 bases and J lost 10 bases. The DNA for the CDR3 is TGTGCCAGCAGTTTACCCCAAGACAGGGAACCCCAGCATTTT. Translation gives CASSLPQDREPQHF.

The chain links TRBV18 to TRBJ2-3; D is possibly TRBD2 (7 bases). The V end was cut by 0 bases, the J end by 5 bases, with 12 bases between. The CDR3 covers 15 residues. The germline V gene encodes CDR1 KGHSH and CDR2 LQKENI. CDR3 amino acids: CASSPPGRGGDTQYF. The DNA for the CDR3 is TGTGCCAGCTCACCACCAGGAAGGGGGGGAGATACGCAGTATTTT.

This CDR3 is CASSPPGLAGAGELFF. In DNA form, the CDR3 reads TGTGCCAGCAGCCCCCCGGGACTAGCGGGGGCCGGGGAGCTGTTTTTT. The chain joins TRBV7-9 to TRBJ2-2, with 14 bases lining up with TRBD2. This CDR3 is built from 16 residues. The V segment lost 5 bases and the J segment 6 bases; nucleotides outside the gene matches: 5. Germline CDR1 reads SEHNR; CDR2 reads FQNEAQ (reference sequence).

V and J are TRBV6-5 and TRBJ1-2; TRBD1 aligns across 7 bases. In germline, CDR1 is MNHEY, CDR2 SVGAGI. The V segment lost 0 bases and the J segment 7 bases; nucleotides outside the gene matches: 11. The CDR3 covers 16 residues. CDR3 loop: CASSYSRTGGSPGYTF. The CDR3 region has the DNA TGTGCCAGCAGTTACTCACGGACAGGAGGTTCCCCTGGCTACACCTTC.

In DNA, the CDR3 is TGTGCCAGTTCTAACCCTCGCGGTAGCGGGAGGGATCATCTTCCCAATGAGCAGTTCTTC. It specifies CASSNPRGSGRDHLPNEQFF. The chain combines TRBV19 with TRBJ2-1; 11 bases fit TRBD2. CDR1 LNHDA and CDR2 SQIVND come from the germline V gene (reference sequence). The V segment lost 8 bases and the J segment 6 bases; nucleotides outside the gene matches: 24. CDR3 length equals 20 residues.

The chain combines TRBV5-1 with TRBJ1-2, with a possible D match to TRBD1 (6 bases). V was pared by 5 bases and J by 3 bases, with 17 bases between. The CDR3 is made up of 15 amino acids. CDR1 is SGHRS and CDR2 is YFSETQ in the germline V gene. The CDR3, as DNA: TGCGCCAGCAGTCGGGAGGGGGATCCGGACTATGGCTACACCTTC. Translating it yields CASSREGDPDYGYTF.

This chain connects TRBV5-1 to TRBJ2-3, with D maybe TRBD1 (6 bases). Germline CDR1 and CDR2: SGHRS and YFSETQ. V lost 3 bases and J 0 bases, leaving 14 bases between the germline ends. There are 16 residues in the CDR3. CDR3 sequence (DNA): TGCGCCAGCAGCTGGGGGAACAGGGTGAGCACAGATACGCAGTATTTT. Protein product: CASSWGNRVSTDTQYF. Based on the CDR3 plus reference TRBV5-1 and TRBJ2-3, the full variable domain is KAGVTQTPRYLIKTRGQQVTLSCSPISGHRSVSWYQQTPGQGLQFLFEYFSETQRNKGNFPGRFSGRQFSNSRSEMNVSTLELGDSALYLCASSWGNRVSTDTQYFGPGTRLTVL.

The rearrangement uses TRBV7-2 and TRBJ1-6, with a tentative D call TRBD1 (6 bases). Germline lookup yields CDR1 SGHTA and CDR2 FQGNSA. The CDR3 is 12 amino acids. Trimming cost V 4 bases and J 13 bases, with 11 bases left between them. The CDR3 region has the DNA TGTGCCAGCAGCTCCAGGGGTTTGCCCCTCCACTTT. It yields the protein CASSSRGLPLHF.